The 11 T cell receptor beta chains reported below all come from one sample, sequenced in a study of blood T cells in healthy people across ages. Then a second PCR, running roughly 7 to 11 cycles, was carried out with a sample-barcoded 5' primer and a J-beta primer mix. MiXCR, run by TCRdb on the 5' RACE reads, gives a single entry per CDR3 protein. This sample has about a million distinct CDR3 sequences, with about two fifths found just once. The sample was blood. Source of these receptors: a young man in good health.

This clonotype showed up many times. The gene calls are TRBV12-3 or TRBV12-4 and TRBJ2-5; 12 bases agree with TRBD2. V shed 2 bases, J shed 2 bases, and the junction held 6 bases outside the gene matches. The CDR3 is 17 amino acids. In DNA, the CDR3 is TGTGCCAGCAGTTTATTTTTTCTAGCGGGGGGGCAAGAGACCCAGTACTTC. This translates into CASSLFFLAGGQETQYF.

The gene calls are TRBV6-4 and TRBJ2-2; no reliable D call. The CDR3 covers 14 residues. V dropped 4 bases and J dropped 3 bases, with 9 bases sitting between them. Germline values: CDR1 MRHNA, CDR2 SNTAGT. CDR3: CASSALGDTGELFF. The CDR3 DNA follows: TGTGCCAGCAGTGCGCTAGGTGACACCGGGGAGCTGTTTTTT.

In its sample, this clonotype was seen a few times. The chain has TRBV7-8 and TRBJ2-7, with D uncertain. The CDR3 covers 12 residues. V was clipped by 5 bases and J by 2 bases, with 7 bases between them. The germline V gene encodes CDR1 SGHVS and CDR2 FQNEAQ. CDR3 protein: CASSPETYEQYF. CDR3 coding DNA: TGTGCCAGCAGCCCGGAGACCTACGAGCAGTACTTC.

This clonotype appeared a few times. The V gene is TRBV6-2 or TRBV6-3, the J gene TRBJ2-1; 12 bases map to TRBD2. The CDR3 spans 16 residues. CDR1 is MNHEY, CDR2 SVGEGT, per germline. The trim removed 4 bases at V and 9 bases at J, leaving 10 bases unmatched. CDR3 coding DNA: TGTGCCAGCAGTTCCAGTGCTAGCGGGGGGGCCGTTGAGCAGTTCTTC. This translates into CASSSSASGGAVEQFF.

This clonotype was seen a single time. The chain joins TRBV12-3 or TRBV12-4 to TRBJ1-2; D perhaps matches TRBD1 (5 bases). The CDR3 sequence is 14 residues long. V was clipped by 9 bases and J by 8 bases, with 22 bases between them. DNA of the CDR3: TGTGCCAGTCGCCTTGGGGGGAGAGTAGAGGGCTACACCTTC. This sequence encodes CASRLGGRVEGYTF.

This clonotype was observed a handful of times. The DNA for the CDR3 is TGTGCCAGCAGCTTAGGGACAGGGCGTGAGCAGTTCTTC. This codes for CASSLGTGREQFF. The V and J genes are TRBV5-5 and TRBJ2-1; 9 bases agree with TRBD1. CDR3 length equals 13 residues. V shed 2 bases, J shed 9 bases, and the junction held 3 bases outside the gene matches. Germline values: CDR1 SGHKS, CDR2 YYEKEE (reference sequence).

The chain links TRBV27 to TRBJ2-1; TRBD2 agrees at 12 bases. Germline V CDR1 and CDR2: MNHEY, SMNVEV (reference sequence). Trimming cost V 5 bases and J 12 bases; bases outside gene matches: 14. The CDR3 covers 16 residues. CDR3 loop: CASSGTTSGGFTVQFF. The CDR3, as DNA: TGTGCCAGCAGTGGTACGACTAGCGGGGGTTTTACCGTGCAGTTCTTC.

The rearrangement links TRBV2 to TRBJ1-2, with D unclear. This CDR3 contains 13 residues. V was cut by 0 bases and J by 6 bases, with 8 bases left in between. Germline values: CDR1 SNHLY, CDR2 FYNNEI. The CDR3 loop reads CASSEALTHGYTF. In DNA, the CDR3 is TGTGCCAGCAGTGAAGCGCTTACGCATGGCTACACCTTC.

The chain has TRBV4-2 and TRBJ2-7; TRBD1 matches at 9 bases. In germline, CDR1 is LGHNA, CDR2 YNFKEQ. Unmatched junction bases numbered 5, after V lost 0 bases and J lost 2 bases. The CDR3 spans 16 residues. CDR3 nucleotides: TGTGCCAGCAGCCAAGAGGCGGGACAGGGACCCTACGAGCAGTACTTC. This codes for CASSQEAGQGPYEQYF.

V is TRBV4-3 and J is TRBJ2-3; TRBD2 agrees at 9 bases. Germline V gives CDR1 LGHNA, CDR2 YSLEER. The CDR3 sequence is 18 residues long. With 3 bases clipped from V and 0 bases from J, the junction kept 10 bases outside the gene matches. CDR3: CASSQNVEAGGSTDTQYF. As DNA, the CDR3 is TGCGCCAGCAGCCAGAACGTAGAAGCGGGGGGTAGCACAGATACGCAGTATTTT.

The chain is built from TRBV6-5 and TRBJ1-4; D is uncertain. Germline values: CDR1 MNHEY, CDR2 SVGAGI. The CDR3 sequence is 14 residues long. The V and J ends lost 6 bases and 6 bases respectively, with 14 bases between them. The CDR3 DNA follows: TGTGCCAGCAGCAGCCGGGCCCGAGATGAAAAACTGTTTTTT. This encodes CASSSRARDEKLFF.